This T cell receptor (beta chain) was documented in a study of memory B cells and T cells in multiple sclerosis. TCRdb keeps only in-frame clones here, not all; method: immunoSEQ multiplex PCR. The sample yields some 49,000 clones, almost 85% seen once. V gave up 0 bases and J gave up 5 bases; unmatched junction bases: 18. The CDR3 is 19 amino acids. Looked up from germline, CDR1 is SGHRS and CDR2 is YFSETQ. Separate sequencing covered autoproliferating (CFSE-dim) and non-proliferating (CFSE-high) T cells from stimulus-free culture. Cultures began with about 45 million CFSE-labeled PBMCs, unstimulated for under 8 days, with replicate wells pooled. Turning to this clone: Its antigen remains unknown.

This chain uses TRBV5-1 with TRBJ2-5; 8 nucleotides agree with TRBD1. The sample consisted of PBMCs from blood kept in culture. The sequence derives from a human donor with multiple sclerosis. The DNA of the CDR3 is TGCGCCAGCAGCTTGGAACCACCAGGACAGGGAGGAATTAGGGAGACCCAGTACTTC. It yields the protein CASSLEPPGQGGIRETQYF.